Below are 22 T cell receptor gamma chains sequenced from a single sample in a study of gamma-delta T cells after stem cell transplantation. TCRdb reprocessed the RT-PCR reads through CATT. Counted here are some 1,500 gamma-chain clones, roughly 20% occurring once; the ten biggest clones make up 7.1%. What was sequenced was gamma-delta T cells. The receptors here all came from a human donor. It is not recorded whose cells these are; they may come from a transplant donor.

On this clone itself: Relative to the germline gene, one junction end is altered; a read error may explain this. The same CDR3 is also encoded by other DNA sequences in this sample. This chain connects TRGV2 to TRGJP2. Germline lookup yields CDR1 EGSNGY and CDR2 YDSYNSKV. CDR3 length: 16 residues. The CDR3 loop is CATWDSRYSSDWIKTF. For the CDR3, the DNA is TGTGCCACCTGGGACTCGCGATATAGTAGCGATTGGATCAAGACGTTT.

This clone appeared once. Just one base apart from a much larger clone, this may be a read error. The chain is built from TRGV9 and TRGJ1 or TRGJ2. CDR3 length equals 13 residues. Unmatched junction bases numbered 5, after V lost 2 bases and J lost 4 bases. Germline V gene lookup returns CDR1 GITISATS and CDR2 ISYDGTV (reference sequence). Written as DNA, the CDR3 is TGTGCCTTGTGGGAGGAGCAGTATTATAAGAAACTCTTT. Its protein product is CALWEEQYYKKLF.

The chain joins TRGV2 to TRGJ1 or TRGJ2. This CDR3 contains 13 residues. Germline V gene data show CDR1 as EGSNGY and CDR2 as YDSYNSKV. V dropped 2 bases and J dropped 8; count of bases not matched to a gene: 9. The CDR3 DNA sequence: TGTGCCACCTGGGACGCACCTGATGATAAGAAACTCTTT. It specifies CATWDAPDDKKLF.

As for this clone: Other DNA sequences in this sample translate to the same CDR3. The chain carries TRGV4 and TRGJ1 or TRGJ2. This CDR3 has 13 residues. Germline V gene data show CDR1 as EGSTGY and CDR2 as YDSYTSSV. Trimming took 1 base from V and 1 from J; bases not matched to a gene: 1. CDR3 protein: CATWDGNYYKKLF. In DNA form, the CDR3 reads TGTGCCACCTGGGATGGCAATTATTATAAGAAACTCTTT.

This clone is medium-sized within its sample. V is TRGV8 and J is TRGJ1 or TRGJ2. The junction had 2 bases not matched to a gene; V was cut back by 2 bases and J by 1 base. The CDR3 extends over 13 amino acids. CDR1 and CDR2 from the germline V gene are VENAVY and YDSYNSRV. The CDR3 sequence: CATWDTNYYKKLF. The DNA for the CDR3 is TGTGCCACCTGGGATACTAATTATTATAAGAAACTCTTT.

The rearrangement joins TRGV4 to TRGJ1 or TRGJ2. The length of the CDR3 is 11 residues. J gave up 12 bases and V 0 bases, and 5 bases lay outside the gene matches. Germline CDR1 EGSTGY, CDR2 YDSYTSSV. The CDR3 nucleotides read TGTGCCACCTGGGATGGGCAGGGGAAACTCTTT. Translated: CATWDGQGKLF.

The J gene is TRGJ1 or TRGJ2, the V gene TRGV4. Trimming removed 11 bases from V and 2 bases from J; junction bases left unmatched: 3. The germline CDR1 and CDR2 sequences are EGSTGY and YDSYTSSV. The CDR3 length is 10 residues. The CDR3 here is CAIYYYKKLF. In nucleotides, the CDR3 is TGTGCCATCTATTATTATAAGAAACTCTTT.

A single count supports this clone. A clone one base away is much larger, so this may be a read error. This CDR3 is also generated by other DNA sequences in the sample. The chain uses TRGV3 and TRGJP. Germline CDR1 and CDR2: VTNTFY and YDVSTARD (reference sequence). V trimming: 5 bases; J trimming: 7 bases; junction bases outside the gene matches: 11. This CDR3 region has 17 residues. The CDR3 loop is CATWAHARELGKKIKVF. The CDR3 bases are TGTGCCACCTGGGCACACGCAAGGGAGTTGGGCAAAAAAATCAAGGTATTT.

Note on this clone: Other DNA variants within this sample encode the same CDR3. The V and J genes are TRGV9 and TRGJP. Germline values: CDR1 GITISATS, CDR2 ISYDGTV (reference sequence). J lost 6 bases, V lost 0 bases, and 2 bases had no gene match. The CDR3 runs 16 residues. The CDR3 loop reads CALWEVTELGKKIKVF. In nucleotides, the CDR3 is TGTGCCTTGTGGGAGGTGACAGAGTTGGGCAAAAAAATCAAGGTATTT.

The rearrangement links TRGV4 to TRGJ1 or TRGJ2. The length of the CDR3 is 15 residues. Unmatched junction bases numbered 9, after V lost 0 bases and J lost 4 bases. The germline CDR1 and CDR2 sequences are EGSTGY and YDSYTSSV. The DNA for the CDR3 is TGTGCCACCTGGGATGGGCAGTTGGAATATTATAAGAAACTCTTT. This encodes CATWDGQLEYYKKLF.

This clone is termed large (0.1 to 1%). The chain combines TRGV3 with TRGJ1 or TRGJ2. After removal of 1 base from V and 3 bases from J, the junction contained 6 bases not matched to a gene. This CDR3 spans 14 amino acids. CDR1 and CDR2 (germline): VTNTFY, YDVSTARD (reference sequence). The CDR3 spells CATWDSFFYYKKLF. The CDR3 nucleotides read TGTGCCACCTGGGACAGTTTCTTTTATTATAAGAAACTCTTT.

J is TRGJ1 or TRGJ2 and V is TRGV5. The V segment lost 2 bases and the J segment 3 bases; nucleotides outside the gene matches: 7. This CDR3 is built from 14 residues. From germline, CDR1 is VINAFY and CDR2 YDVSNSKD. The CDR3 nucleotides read TGTGCCACCTGGGACATGGGTATTTATTATAAGAAACTCTTT. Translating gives CATWDMGIYYKKLF.

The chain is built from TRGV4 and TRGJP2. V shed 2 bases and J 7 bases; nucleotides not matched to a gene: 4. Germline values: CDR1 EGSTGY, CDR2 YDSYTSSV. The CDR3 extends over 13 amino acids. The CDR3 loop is CATWDEVDWIKTF. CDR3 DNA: TGTGCCACCTGGGATGAGGTTGATTGGATCAAGACGTTT.

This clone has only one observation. CDR3 nucleotides: TGTGCCACCTGGGACACGAATCATGATAAGAAACTCTTT. Its translation: CATWDTNHDKKLF. V gene TRGV4 combines with J gene TRGJ1 or TRGJ2. The CDR3 spans 13 residues. V lost 4 bases to trimming and J lost 8 bases; unmatched junction nucleotides: 11. Germline V gene data show CDR1 as EGSTGY and CDR2 as YDSYTSSV.

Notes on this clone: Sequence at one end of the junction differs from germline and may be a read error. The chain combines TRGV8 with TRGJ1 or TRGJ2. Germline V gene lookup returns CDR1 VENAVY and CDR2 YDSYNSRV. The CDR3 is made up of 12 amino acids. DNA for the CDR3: TGCGCCACCCAATTTCATTATTATAAGAAACTCTTT. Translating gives CATQFHYYKKLF.

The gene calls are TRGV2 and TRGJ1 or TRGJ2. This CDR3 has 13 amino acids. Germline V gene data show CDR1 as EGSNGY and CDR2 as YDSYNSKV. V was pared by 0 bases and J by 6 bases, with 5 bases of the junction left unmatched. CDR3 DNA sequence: TGTGCCACCTGGGACGGGCGGGTTTATAAGAAACTCTTT. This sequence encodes CATWDGRVYKKLF.

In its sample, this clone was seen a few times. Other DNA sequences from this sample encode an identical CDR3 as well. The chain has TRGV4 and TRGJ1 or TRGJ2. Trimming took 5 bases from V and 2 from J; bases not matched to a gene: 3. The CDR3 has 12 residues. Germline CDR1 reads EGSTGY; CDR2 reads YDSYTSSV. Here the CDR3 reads CATWVYYYKKLF. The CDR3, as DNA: TGTGCCACCTGGGTTTATTATTATAAGAAACTCTTT.

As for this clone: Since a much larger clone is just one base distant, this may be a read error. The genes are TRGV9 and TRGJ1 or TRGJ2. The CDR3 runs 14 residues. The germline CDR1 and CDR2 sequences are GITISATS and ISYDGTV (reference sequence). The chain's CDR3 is CALWEAPIYYKKLF. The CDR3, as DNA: TGCGCCTTGTGGGAGGCACCCATATATTATAAGAAACTCTTT.

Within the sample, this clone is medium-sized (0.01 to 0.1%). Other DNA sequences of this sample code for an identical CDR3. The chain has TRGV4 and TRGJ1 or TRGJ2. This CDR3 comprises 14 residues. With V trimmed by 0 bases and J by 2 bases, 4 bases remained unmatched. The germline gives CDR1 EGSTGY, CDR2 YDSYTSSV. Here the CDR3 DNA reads TGTGCCACCTGGGATGGGCCTCATTATTATAAGAAACTCTTT. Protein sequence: CATWDGPHYYKKLF.

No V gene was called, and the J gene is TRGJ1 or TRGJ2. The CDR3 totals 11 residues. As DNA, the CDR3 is TGCACAACAAGGTATCATGAGAAGAAACTCTTT. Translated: CTTRYHEKKLF.

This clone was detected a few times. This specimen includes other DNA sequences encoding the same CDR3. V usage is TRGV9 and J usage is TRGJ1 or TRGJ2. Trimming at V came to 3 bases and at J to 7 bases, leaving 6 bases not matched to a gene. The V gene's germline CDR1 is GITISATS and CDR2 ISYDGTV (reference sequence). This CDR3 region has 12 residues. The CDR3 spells CALWERYYKKLF. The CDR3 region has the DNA TGTGCCTTGTGGGAGCGGTACTATAAGAAACTCTTT.

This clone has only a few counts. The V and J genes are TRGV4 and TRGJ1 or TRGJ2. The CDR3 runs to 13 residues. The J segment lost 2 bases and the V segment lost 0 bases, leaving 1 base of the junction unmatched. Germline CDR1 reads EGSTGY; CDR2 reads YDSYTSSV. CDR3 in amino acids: CATWDGHYYKKLF. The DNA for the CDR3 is TGTGCCACCTGGGATGGGCATTATTATAAGAAACTCTTT.